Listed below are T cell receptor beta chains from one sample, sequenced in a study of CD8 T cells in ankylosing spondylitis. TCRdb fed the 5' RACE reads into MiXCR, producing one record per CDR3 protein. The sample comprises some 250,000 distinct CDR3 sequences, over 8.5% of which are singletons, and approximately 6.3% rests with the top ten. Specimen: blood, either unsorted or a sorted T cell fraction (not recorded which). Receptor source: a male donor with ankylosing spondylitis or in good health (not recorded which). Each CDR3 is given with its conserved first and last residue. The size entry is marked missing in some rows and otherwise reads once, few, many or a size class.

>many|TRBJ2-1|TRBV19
CASSTRDRMKVQFF
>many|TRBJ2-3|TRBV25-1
CASSEAKDITDTQYF
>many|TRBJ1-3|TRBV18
CASSPRESGNTIYF
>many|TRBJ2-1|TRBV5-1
CASSLSGRRYNEQFF
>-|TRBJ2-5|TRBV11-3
CASSSGERQETQYF
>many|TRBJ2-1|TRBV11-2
CASSSWTSGRDGYNEQFF
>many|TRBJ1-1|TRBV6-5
CASGWGGKAFF
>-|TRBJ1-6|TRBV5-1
CASSGGEGASNSPLHF
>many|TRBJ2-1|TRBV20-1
CSAWGGLAHHNEQFF
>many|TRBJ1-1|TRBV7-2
CASSWGQATTEAFF
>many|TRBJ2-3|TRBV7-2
CASSLRQNDATQYF
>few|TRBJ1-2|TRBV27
CASSSPSGGLYGYTF
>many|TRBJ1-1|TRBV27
CASSLGTASNTEAFF
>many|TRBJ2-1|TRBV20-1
CSVKGQGTNEQFF
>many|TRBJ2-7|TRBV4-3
CASSSSRGTYEQYF
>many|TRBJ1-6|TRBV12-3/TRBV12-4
CASSRAPNSPLHF
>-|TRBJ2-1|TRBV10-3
CAISPGTSGAVGEQFF
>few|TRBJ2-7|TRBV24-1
CATSDSNYEQYF
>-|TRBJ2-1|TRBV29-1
CSVAVNRRGNEQFF
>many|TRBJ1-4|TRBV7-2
CASSRGQGDNEKLFF
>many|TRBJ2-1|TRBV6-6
CASKAGGGNEQFF
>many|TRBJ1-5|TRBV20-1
CSARDRVGQPQHF
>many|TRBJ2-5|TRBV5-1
CASSSSVSTAQETQYF
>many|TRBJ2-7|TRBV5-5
CASSFSGTYSYEQYF
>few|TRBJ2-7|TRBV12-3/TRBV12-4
CASSAQVSYEQYF
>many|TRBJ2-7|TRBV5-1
CASSKAPTGQGTYEQYF
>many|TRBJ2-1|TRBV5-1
CASSLRPSGGNEQFF
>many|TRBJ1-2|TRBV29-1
CSTHRETDYGYTF
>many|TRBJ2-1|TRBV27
CASSSIGGLAYNEQFF
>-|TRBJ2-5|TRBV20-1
CSARGGRRLAGAGVITQYF
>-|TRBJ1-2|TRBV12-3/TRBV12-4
CASSPQGLGGYTF
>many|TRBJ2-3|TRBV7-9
CASSDRGSTDTQYF
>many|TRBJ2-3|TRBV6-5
CASSYSLAGADTQYF
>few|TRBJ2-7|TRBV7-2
CASSLEAIGEQYF
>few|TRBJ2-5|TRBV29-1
CSVDGGRKETQYF
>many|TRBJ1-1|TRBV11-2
CASRVAGTVNTEAFF
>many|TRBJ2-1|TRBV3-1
CASSPRLAGNVNEQFF